This T cell receptor beta chain stems from a study of CD8+ T cells in alopecia areata. This clone was seen a handful of times. The antigen is unknown. Extraction of RNA preceded its reverse transcription into cDNA, which served as the sequencing template. Sequencing was performed with immunoSEQ multiplex PCR; in TCRdb, only in-frame clones are kept and a portion is missing. The sample has 150,000 to 200,000 clones; around 57% are singletons. Study conclusions and caveats: Lesional scalp exceeded normal scalp in clonality, especially in alopecia totalis/universalis.

Material: CD4+ T cells sorted from blood. The source is a human donor in good health.

Here the CDR3 DNA reads TGTGCCAGCAGCCCCCGAGAGGGGCGCACTGAAGCTTTCTTT. Protein product: CASSPREGRTEAFF. This sequence joins TRBV7-9 and TRBJ1-1, with D tentatively TRBD1 (5 bases). From germline, CDR1 is SEHNR and CDR2 FQNEAQ (reference sequence). Between the trimmed V and J ends, which lost 5 bases and 4 bases, there was a span of 14 bases. The CDR3 sequence is 14 residues long.